This T cell receptor (beta chain) was identified in a study of CD8 T cells in ankylosing spondylitis. Findings and caveats of the study: Relatively rare in peripheral blood, disease-linked clones were also CD8+. Seven or eight highly homologous variants made up a TCR beta motif, and this motif appeared characteristic of ankylosing spondylitis blood. Enrichment of disease-linked clones was reportedly significant in matched ankylosing spondylitis synovial fluid. A number of the motif variants had already been described in reactive arthritis synovial fluid and blood.

At least ten counts were recorded for this clonotype. What it recognizes is unknown. Making use of molecular barcodes, quantitative 5'-RACE generated TCR beta libraries. TCRdb passed the 5' RACE reads through MiXCR, listing each CDR3 protein once. The sample has around 140,000 distinct CDR3 sequences, 15% to 20% seen once. The CDR3 covers 14 residues. Trimming cost V 3 bases and J 8 bases; bases outside gene matches: 10. The germline CDR1 and CDR2 sequences are SQVTM and ANQGSEA. Sequenced material: blood, either unsorted or a sorted T cell fraction (not recorded which). This TCR was sampled from a male donor with ankylosing spondylitis. The V and J genes are TRBV29-1 and TRBJ2-1; 7 bases map to TRBD2. The CDR3 DNA is TGCAGCGTTGACGATCTGACTAGCCGCCATGAGCAGTTCTTC. Its translation: CSVDDLTSRHEQFF.